The entry below gives a single T cell receptor (beta chain) sequence along with its context. With random hexamers, reverse transcription was performed on about 0.5 to 1 ug of RNA. Amplification of TCR beta CDR3 used immunoSEQ multiplex PCR across 54 Vbeta and 13 Jbeta. TCRdb reprocessed the immunoSEQ multiplex PCR reads via MiXCR and lists one record per CDR3 protein. This sample yields roughly 75,000 distinct CDR3 sequences, of which 93% are seen a single time; about 0.14% belongs to the top ten. This specimen belongs to a study of CD8 T cells in Susac syndrome. Study overall: When blood was drawn, the patients with Susac syndrome were therapy-naive, on corticosteroids, or on intravenous immunoglobulin alone.

Germline assignment: CDR1 DFQATT and CDR2 SNEGSKA (reference sequence). The CDR3 sequence is 13 residues long. Trimming took 3 bases from V and 2 from J; bases not matched to a gene: 3. The sample was CD4+ T cells from PBMCs. The chain recombines TRBV20-1 with TRBJ2-5; 7 bases fit TRBD2. The receptor's source is a human donor with Susac syndrome. The CDR3 spells CSARRGSQETQYF. In nucleotides, the CDR3 is TGCAGTGCTAGGCGGGGGAGTCAAGAGACCCAGTACTTC.